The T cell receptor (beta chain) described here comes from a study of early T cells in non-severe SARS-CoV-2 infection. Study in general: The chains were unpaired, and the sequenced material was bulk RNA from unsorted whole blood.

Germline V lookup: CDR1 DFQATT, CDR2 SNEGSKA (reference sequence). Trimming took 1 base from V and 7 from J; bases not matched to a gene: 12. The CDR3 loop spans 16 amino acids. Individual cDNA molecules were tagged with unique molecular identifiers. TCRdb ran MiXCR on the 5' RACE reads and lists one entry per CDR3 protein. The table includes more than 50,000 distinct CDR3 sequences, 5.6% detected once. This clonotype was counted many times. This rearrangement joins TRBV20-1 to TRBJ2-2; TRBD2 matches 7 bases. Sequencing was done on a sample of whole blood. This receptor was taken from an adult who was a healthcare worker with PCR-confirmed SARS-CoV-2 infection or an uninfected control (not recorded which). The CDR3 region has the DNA TGCAGTGCTAGAGTTAGTGCGGGAGTAAGGAGCGGGGAGCTGTTTTTT. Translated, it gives CSARVSAGVRSGELFF.